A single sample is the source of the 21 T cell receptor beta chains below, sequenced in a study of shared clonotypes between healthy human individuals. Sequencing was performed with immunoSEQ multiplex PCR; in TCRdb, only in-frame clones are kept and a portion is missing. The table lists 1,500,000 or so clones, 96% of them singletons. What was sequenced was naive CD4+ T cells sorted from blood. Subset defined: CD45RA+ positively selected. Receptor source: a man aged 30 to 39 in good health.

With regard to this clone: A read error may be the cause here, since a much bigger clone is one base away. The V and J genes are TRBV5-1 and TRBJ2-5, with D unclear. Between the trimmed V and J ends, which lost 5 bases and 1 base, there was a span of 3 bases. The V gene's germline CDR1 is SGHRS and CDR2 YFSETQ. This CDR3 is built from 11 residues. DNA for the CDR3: TGCGCCAGCAGATTCCAAGAGACCCAGTACTTC. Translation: CASRFQETQYF.

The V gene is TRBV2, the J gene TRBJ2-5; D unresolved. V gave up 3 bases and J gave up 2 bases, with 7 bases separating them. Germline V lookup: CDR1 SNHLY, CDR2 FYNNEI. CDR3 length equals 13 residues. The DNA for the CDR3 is TGTGCCAGCAGTGAGCTCAGACAAGAGACCCAGTACTTC. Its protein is CASSELRQETQYF.

For the CDR3, the DNA is TGCGCCAGCAGCCAAGCACTAGCCGATTACGAGCAGTACTTC. Translated: CASSQALADYEQYF. V and J are TRBV4-1 and TRBJ2-7, with D possibly being TRBD2 (6 bases). Germline CDR1 reads MGHRA; CDR2 reads YSYEKL. Trimming shortened V by 1 base and J by 4 bases, and 11 bases separated the two germline ends. The CDR3 spans 14 residues.

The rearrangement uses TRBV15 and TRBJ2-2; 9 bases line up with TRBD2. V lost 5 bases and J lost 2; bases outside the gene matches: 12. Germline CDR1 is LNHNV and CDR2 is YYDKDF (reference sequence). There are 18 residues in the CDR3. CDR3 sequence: CATSSEPAGGTNTGELFF. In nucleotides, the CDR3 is TGTGCCACCAGCTCCGAGCCAGCGGGAGGAACAAACACCGGGGAGCTGTTTTTT.

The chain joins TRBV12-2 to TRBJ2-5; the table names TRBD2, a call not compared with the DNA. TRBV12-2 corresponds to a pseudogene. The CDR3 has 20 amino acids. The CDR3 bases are TGTGCAAGTCGCCCCCCGGGGAGCGGGAGTACATCCGACCCCCCTATCCCCCAGTACTTC. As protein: CASRPPGSGSTSDPPIPQYF.

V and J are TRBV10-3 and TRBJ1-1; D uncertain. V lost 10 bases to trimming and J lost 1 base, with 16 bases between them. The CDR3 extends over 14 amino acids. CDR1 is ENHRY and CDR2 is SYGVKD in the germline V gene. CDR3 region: CATTQVYGNTEAFF. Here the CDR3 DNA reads TGTGCCACCACCCAAGTTTATGGGAACACTGAAGCTTTCTTT.

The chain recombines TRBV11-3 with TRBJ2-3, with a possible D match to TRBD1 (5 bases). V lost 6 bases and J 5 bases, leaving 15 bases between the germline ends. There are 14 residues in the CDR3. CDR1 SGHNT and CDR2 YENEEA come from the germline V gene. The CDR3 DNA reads TGTGCCAGCAGTACAGGAACCATCGGAGATACGCAGTATTTT. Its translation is CASSTGTIGDTQYF.

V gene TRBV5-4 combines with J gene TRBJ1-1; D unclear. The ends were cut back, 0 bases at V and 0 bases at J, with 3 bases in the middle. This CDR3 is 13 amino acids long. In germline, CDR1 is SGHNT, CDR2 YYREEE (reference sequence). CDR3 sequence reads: CASSLVLNTEAFF. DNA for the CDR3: TGTGCCAGCAGCTTGGTCTTGAACACTGAAGCTTTCTTT.

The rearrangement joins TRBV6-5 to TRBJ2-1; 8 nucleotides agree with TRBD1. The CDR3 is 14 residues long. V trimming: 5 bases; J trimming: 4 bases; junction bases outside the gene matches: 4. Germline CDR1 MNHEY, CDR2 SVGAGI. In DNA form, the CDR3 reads TGTGCCAGCAGTACCCGGACAGGGTACAATGAGCAGTTCTTC. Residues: CASSTRTGYNEQFF.

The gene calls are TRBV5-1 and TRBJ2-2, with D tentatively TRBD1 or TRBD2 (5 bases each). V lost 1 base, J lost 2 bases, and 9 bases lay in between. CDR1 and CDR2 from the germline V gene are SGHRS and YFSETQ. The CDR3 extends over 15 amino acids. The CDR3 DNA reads TGCGCCAGCAGCTTGTGGGGGATCAACACCGGGGAGCTGTTTTTT. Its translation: CASSLWGINTGELFF.

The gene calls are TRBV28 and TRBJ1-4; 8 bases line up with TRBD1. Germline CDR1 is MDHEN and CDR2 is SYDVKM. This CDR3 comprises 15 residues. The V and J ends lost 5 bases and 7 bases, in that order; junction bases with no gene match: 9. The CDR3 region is CASSTPRTGIEKLFF. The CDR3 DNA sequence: TGTGCCAGCAGTACCCCCCGGACAGGGATTGAAAAACTGTTTTTT.

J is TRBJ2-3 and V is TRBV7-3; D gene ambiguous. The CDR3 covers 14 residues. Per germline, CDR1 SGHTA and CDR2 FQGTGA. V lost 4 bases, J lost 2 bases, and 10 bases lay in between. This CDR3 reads CASSSDISTDTQYF. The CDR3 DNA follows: TGTGCCAGCAGCTCGGATATCTCCACAGATACGCAGTATTTT.

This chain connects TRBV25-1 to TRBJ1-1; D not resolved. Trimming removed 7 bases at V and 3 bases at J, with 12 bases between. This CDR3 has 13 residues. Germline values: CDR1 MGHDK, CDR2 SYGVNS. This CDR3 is CASIDWEHTEAFF. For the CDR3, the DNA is TGTGCCAGCATTGATTGGGAACACACTGAAGCTTTCTTT. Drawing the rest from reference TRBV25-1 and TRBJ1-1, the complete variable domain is EADIYQTPRYLVIGTGKKITLECSQTMGHDKMYWYQQDPGMELHLIHYSYGVNSTEKGDLSSESTVSRIRTEHFPLTLESARPSHTSQYLCASIDWEHTEAFFGQGTRLTVV.

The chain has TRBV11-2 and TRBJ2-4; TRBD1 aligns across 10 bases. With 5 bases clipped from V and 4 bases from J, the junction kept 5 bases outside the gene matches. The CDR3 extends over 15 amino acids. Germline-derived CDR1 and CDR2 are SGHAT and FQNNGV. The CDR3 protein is CASSLGDRGKNIQYF. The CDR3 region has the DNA TGTGCCAGCAGCCTCGGGGACAGGGGAAAAAACATTCAGTACTTC.

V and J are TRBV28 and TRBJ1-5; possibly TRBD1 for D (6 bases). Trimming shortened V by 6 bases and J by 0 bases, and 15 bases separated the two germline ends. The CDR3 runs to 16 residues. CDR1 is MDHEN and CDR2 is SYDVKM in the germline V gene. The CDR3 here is CASRHKGGGSNQPQHF. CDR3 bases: TGTGCCAGCAGGCACAAAGGGGGGGGTAGCAATCAGCCCCAGCATTTT. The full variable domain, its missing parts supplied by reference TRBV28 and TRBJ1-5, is DVKVTQSSRYLVKRTGEKVFLECVQDMDHENMFWYRQDPGLGLRLIYFSYDVKMKEKGDIPEGYSVSREKKERFSLILESASTNQTSMYLCASRHKGGGSNQPQHFGDGTRLSIL.

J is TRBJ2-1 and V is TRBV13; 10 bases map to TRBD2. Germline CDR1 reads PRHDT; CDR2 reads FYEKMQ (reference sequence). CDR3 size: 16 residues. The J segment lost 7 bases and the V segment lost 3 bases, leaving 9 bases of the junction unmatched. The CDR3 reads CASSFAGLASGNEQFF. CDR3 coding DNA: TGTGCCAGCAGCTTTGCGGGACTAGCGTCTGGAAATGAGCAGTTCTTC.

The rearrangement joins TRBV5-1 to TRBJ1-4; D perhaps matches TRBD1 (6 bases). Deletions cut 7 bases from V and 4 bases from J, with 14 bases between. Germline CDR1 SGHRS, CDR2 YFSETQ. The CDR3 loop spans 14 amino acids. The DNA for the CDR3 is TGCGCCAGCCAGGAAGGGGGTTATAATGAAAAACTGTTTTTT. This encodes CASQEGGYNEKLFF.

Here the CDR3 reads CASSTLTESTDTQYF. CDR3 DNA: TGTGCCAGCAGCACTTTGACAGAGAGCACAGATACGCAGTATTTT. This chain links TRBV5-6 with TRBJ2-3; D is perhaps TRBD1 (5 bases). With 4 bases removed from V and 0 bases from J, the gap between germline ends came to 12 bases. The CDR3 spans 15 residues. The germline gives CDR1 SGHDT, CDR2 YYEEEE.

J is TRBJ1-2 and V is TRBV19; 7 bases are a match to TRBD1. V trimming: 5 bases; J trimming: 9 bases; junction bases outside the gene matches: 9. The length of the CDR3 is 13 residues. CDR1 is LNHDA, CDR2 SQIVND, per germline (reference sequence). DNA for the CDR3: TGTGCCAGTAGTGCTGCACAGGGGATTAGCTACACCTTC. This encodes CASSAAQGISYTF.

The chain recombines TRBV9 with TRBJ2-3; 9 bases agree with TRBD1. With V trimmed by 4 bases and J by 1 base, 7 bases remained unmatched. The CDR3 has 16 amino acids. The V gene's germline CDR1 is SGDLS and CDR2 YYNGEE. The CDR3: CASSPGDRAGTDTQYF. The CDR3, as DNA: TGTGCCAGCAGCCCCGGGGACAGGGCTGGCACAGATACGCAGTATTTT.

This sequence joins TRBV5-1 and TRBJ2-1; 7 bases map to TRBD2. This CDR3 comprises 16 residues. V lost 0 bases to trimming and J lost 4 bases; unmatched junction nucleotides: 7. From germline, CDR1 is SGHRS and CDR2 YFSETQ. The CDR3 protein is CASSLVSAGTYNEQFF. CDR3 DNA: TGCGCCAGCAGCTTGGTATCAGCGGGAACATACAATGAGCAGTTCTTC.